Below are 32 T cell receptor beta chains sequenced from a single sample in a study of blood T cell repertoires in COVID-19. Some clones are missing from TCRdb's copy, which holds only in-frame ones; the method was immunoSEQ multiplex PCR. The repertoire holds roughly 330,000 clones, with over 80% as singletons. The sample taken for sequencing was PBMCs or T cells enriched from blood (not recorded which). The receptors stem from a man younger than 45 who had recovered from COVID-19.

This clone was seen just once. This sequence joins TRBV4-1 and TRBJ1-4; D remains unclear. The CDR3 is 15 amino acids. Trimming removed 4 bases from V and 7 bases from J, with 16 bases in between. From germline, CDR1 is MGHRA and CDR2 YSYEKL. CDR3 in amino acids: CASSPMSGLAEKLFF. The CDR3 nucleotides are TGCGCCAGCAGCCCTATGTCAGGTCTCGCTGAAAAACTGTTTTTT.

Comment on this clone: This sample includes further DNA sequences coding for the same CDR3. CDR3 loop: CASSVGTVQETQYF. The CDR3 DNA sequence: TGTGCCAGCAGCGTGGGGACAGTACAAGAGACCCAGTACTTC. The rearrangement links TRBV9 to TRBJ2-5; 7 bases agree with TRBD1. The CDR3 extends over 14 amino acids. With V trimmed by 2 bases and J by 2 bases, 3 bases remained unmatched. From germline, CDR1 is SGDLS and CDR2 YYNGEE.

The gene calls are TRBV5-5 and TRBJ2-1; 8 bases are shared with TRBD1. CDR1 is SGHKS and CDR2 is YYEKEE in the germline V gene (reference sequence). CDR3 length: 15 residues. Losses at the gene ends were 0 bases for V and 5 bases for J; bases not matched to a gene: 4. Here the CDR3 reads CASSLEDRAHNEQFF. DNA of the CDR3: TGTGCCAGCAGCTTGGAGGACAGGGCCCACAATGAGCAGTTCTTC.

The chain uses TRBV5-8 and TRBJ1-5; unclear D gene. The CDR3 totals 14 residues. The germline gives CDR1 SGHTS, CDR2 YDEGEE. Trimming pared 2 bases from V and 5 bases from J, leaving 11 bases between. The CDR3 DNA is TGTGCCAGCAGCTTAAGTTATCGGGATCAGCCCCAGCATTTT. It is translated as CASSLSYRDQPQHF.

The chain carries TRBV2 and TRBJ2-6; tentatively, D is TRBD1 (5 bases). The germline V gene has CDR1 SNHLY and CDR2 FYNNEI. V lost 8 bases, J lost 2 bases, and 10 bases lay in between. The CDR3 extends over 14 amino acids. The CDR3 sequence: CASGAQPGANVLTF. CDR3 in DNA: TGTGCCAGCGGGGCCCAACCTGGGGCCAACGTCCTGACTTTC. Filled out from reference TRBV2 and TRBJ2-6, the complete variable domain reads EPEVTQTPSHQVTQMGQEVILRCVPISNHLYFYWYRQILGQKVEFLVSFYNNEISEKSEIFDDQFSVERPDGSNFTLKIRSTKLEDSAMYFCASGAQPGANVLTFGAGSRLTVL.

The CDR3 reads CASSQGNTEAFF. The DNA of the CDR3 is TGTGCCAGCAGTCAGGGGAACACTGAAGCTTTCTTT. The gene calls are TRBV27 and TRBJ1-1; a weak D match, TRBD1 (5 bases). CDR3 length equals 12 residues. V was pared by 5 bases and J by 1 base, with 5 bases between. The germline V gene has CDR1 MNHEY and CDR2 SMNVEV (reference sequence).

The chain couples TRBV7-2 to TRBJ1-5; no clear D gene. This CDR3 has 16 residues. Germline values: CDR1 SGHTA, CDR2 FQGNSA. Trimming shortened V by 1 base and J by 7 bases, and 17 bases separated the two germline ends. The CDR3 DNA reads as TGTGCCAGCAGCTTAGGCGGTCCCAGTAGCGGGCAGCCCCAGCATTTT. Protein sequence: CASSLGGPSSGQPQHF.

This chain joins TRBV11-3 and TRBJ2-3; possibly TRBD1 for D (5 bases). The CDR3 runs to 14 residues. The V end was cut by 7 bases, the J end by 3 bases, with 14 bases between. In germline, CDR1 is SGHNT, CDR2 YENEEA. The CDR3 region has the DNA TGTGCCAGCACCATAGGAAGGGGAACAGATACGCAGTATTTT. This codes for CASTIGRGTDTQYF.

This chain joins TRBV10-2 and TRBJ2-2; D gene uncertain. Germline CDR1 reads WSHSY; CDR2 reads SAAADI. Trimming pared 2 bases from V and 7 bases from J, leaving 8 bases between. The CDR3 runs 13 residues. CDR3 DNA sequence: TGCGCCAGCAGTGAGATGAGGAGCGGGGAGCTGTTTTTT. This encodes CASSEMRSGELFF.

This chain links TRBV18 with TRBJ1-2, with TRBD1 identical over 7 bases. Germline CDR1 and CDR2: KGHSH and LQKENI. V lost 3 bases and J lost 8; bases outside the gene matches: 12. This CDR3 is 15 amino acids long. CDR3 protein: CASSPRERQGGGYTF. The DNA for the CDR3 is TGTGCCAGCTCACCTCGGGAGAGACAGGGTGGAGGCTACACCTTC.

The gene calls are TRBV24-1 and TRBJ2-3; D is perhaps TRBD2 (6 bases). With 5 bases removed from V and 1 base from J, the gap between germline ends came to 12 bases. The CDR3 covers 15 residues. Germline CDR1 and CDR2: KGHDR and SFDVKD. Written as DNA, the CDR3 is TGTGCCACCAGTGTGGGGGGATCCCGCACAGATACGCAGTATTTT. This translates into CATSVGGSRTDTQYF.

This sequence joins TRBV3-1 (or the pseudogene TRBV3-2) and TRBJ1-1; D remains ambiguous. Per germline, CDR1 LGHDT and CDR2 YNNKEL (reference sequence). Trimming took off 0 bases at V and 1 base at J, with 18 bases between the two ends. The CDR3 totals 18 residues. The CDR3 DNA reads as TGTGCCAGCAGCCAAGAAACCCGGGTAGGGAGAGGGAACACTGAAGCTTTCTTT. Translation gives CASSQETRVGRGNTEAFF.

The V and J genes are TRBV11-2 and TRBJ2-3; TRBD2 agrees at 12 bases. CDR1 and CDR2 (germline): SGHAT, FQNNGV. The CDR3 has 16 residues. V lost 6 bases to trimming and J lost 3 bases; unmatched junction nucleotides: 7. CDR3 sequence (DNA): TGTGCCAGCAGTCGACTAGCGGGGGCCGAGACAGATACGCAGTATTTT. This sequence encodes CASSRLAGAETDTQYF.

The genes are TRBV10-2 and TRBJ1-2, with 7 bases that match TRBD1. V lost 9 bases to trimming and J lost 8 bases; unmatched junction nucleotides: 12. Germline V gene sequence: CDR1 WSHSY, CDR2 SAAADI. The CDR3 is 13 residues long. This CDR3 reads CASSGTATRGYTF. The CDR3 bases are TGCGCCAGTTCCGGGACAGCGACTCGCGGCTACACCTTC.

The rearrangement joins TRBV14 to TRBJ2-5, with D unclear. CDR1 SGHDN and CDR2 FVKESK come from the germline V gene. Trimming left V 3 bases short and J 0 bases short, with 5 bases between. The CDR3 spans 13 residues. The CDR3, as DNA: TGTGCCAGCAGCCACGAGAACCAAGAGACCCAGTACTTC. Translated: CASSHENQETQYF.

V gene TRBV27 combines with J gene TRBJ1-5; TRBD1 matches 7 bases. The V and J ends lost 2 bases and 4 bases, in that order; junction bases with no gene match: 5. The CDR3 consists of 15 residues. Germline V gene data show CDR1 as MNHEY and CDR2 as SMNVEV (reference sequence). The CDR3 spells CASSLLTTGNQPQHF. For the CDR3, the DNA is TGTGCCAGCAGTTTACTCACGACAGGGAATCAGCCCCAGCATTTT.

V gene TRBV3-1 (or the pseudogene TRBV3-2) combines with J gene TRBJ2-2; the D is unclear. V lost 2 bases, J lost 4 bases, and 11 bases lay in between. CDR1 is LGHDT and CDR2 is YNNKEL in the germline V gene (reference sequence). The CDR3 is 15 residues long. The CDR3 reads CASSQNLPSTGELFF. Here the CDR3 DNA reads TGTGCCAGCAGCCAAAACTTGCCGAGCACCGGGGAGCTGTTTTTT.

The chain links TRBV11-2 to TRBJ2-7; no clear D. The CDR3 extends over 14 amino acids. In germline, CDR1 is SGHAT, CDR2 FQNNGV. Trimming removed 0 bases at V and 3 bases at J, with 9 bases between. CDR3 in DNA: TGTGCCAGCAGCTTAGATCCAAGCAACTACGAGCAGTACTTC. It specifies CASSLDPSNYEQYF.

The chain carries TRBV13 and TRBJ1-6; D gene ambiguous. Trimming left V 0 bases short and J 7 bases short, with 4 bases between. Germline CDR1 and CDR2: PRHDT and FYEKMQ (reference sequence). The CDR3 is made up of 13 amino acids. DNA for the CDR3: TGTGCCAGCAGCTTAGGCCTCAATTCACCCCTCCACTTT. This translates into CASSLGLNSPLHF.

The V call is TRBV21-1, the J call TRBJ2-2; TRBD1, the D gene given by the table, was not confirmed from the DNA. TRBV21-1 is noted as a pseudogene. The CDR3 extends over 18 amino acids. CDR3: CASSKHPWPGENTGELFF. The CDR3 DNA sequence: TGTGCCAGCAGCAAACATCCCTGGCCAGGGGAAAACACCGGGGAGCTGTTTTTT.

The genes are TRBV28 and TRBJ1-1, with TRBD1 identical over 7 bases. After removal of 5 bases from V and 3 bases from J, the junction contained 9 bases not matched to a gene. The CDR3 is 15 residues long. In germline, CDR1 is MDHEN, CDR2 SYDVKM. The CDR3 is CASSGVKGAHTEAFF. The DNA for the CDR3 is TGTGCCAGCAGTGGGGTTAAGGGGGCCCACACTGAAGCTTTCTTT.

The chain combines TRBV2 with TRBJ2-7; TRBD1 aligns across 7 bases. J was trimmed by 0 bases and V by 5 bases; bases with no gene match: 10. There are 16 residues in the CDR3. In germline, CDR1 is SNHLY, CDR2 FYNNEI. In nucleotides, the CDR3 is TGTGCCAGCAGTAACATTGGACAGGCGAGCTCCTACGAGCAGTACTTC. Protein: CASSNIGQASSYEQYF.

This rearrangement joins TRBV5-1 to TRBJ1-1, with D possibly matching TRBD1 (5 bases). V lost 0 bases to trimming and J lost 0 bases, with 6 bases between them. This CDR3 has 14 amino acids. The germline gives CDR1 SGHRS, CDR2 YFSETQ. This CDR3 is CASSLDRLNTEAFF. The CDR3 coding sequence is TGCGCCAGCAGCTTGGACAGGCTGAACACTGAAGCTTTCTTT.

V and J are TRBV10-1 and TRBJ2-1; no clear D gene. The V and J ends lost 4 bases and 0 bases respectively, with 13 bases between them. The CDR3 extends over 16 amino acids. CDR1 and CDR2 from the germline V gene are WNHNN and SYGVQD (reference sequence). CDR3 DNA sequence: TGCGCCAGCAGTGTATCCAGTTCTCGCTCCTACAATGAGCAGTTCTTC. Amino acids: CASSVSSSRSYNEQFF.

This clone was detected a few times. The chain combines TRBV7-9 with TRBJ1-1; possibly TRBD1 for D (5 bases). Germline V gene data show CDR1 as SEHNR and CDR2 as FQNEAQ (reference sequence). This CDR3 spans 13 amino acids. V was trimmed by 3 bases and J by 6 bases, leaving 11 bases between them. CDR3 DNA sequence: TGTGCCAGCAGCTTTACAGGAGTCCCTGAAGCTTTCTTT. The encoded protein is CASSFTGVPEAFF.

The genes are TRBV5-1 and TRBJ1-1; D gene unclear. CDR1 and CDR2 from the germline V gene are SGHRS and YFSETQ. Trimming took off 1 base at V and 6 bases at J, with 13 bases between the two ends. The CDR3 extends over 14 amino acids. The CDR3 region is CASSLSSARAEAFF. The CDR3 coding sequence is TGCGCCAGCAGCTTGTCCTCGGCCCGGGCTGAAGCTTTCTTT.

The genes are TRBV5-1 and TRBJ1-6; TRBD1 matches 7 bases. CDR1 and CDR2 (germline): SGHRS, YFSETQ. The V and J ends lost 3 bases and 5 bases, in that order; junction bases with no gene match: 2. This CDR3 spans 14 amino acids. The CDR3, as DNA: TGCGCCAGCAGCTGGGGGACAGATAATTCACCCCTCCACTTT. Translation gives CASSWGTDNSPLHF.

The chain joins TRBV13 to TRBJ2-3; TRBD2 matches 15 bases. Germline V gene sequence: CDR1 PRHDT, CDR2 FYEKMQ (reference sequence). V lost 5 bases, J lost 4 bases, and 4 bases stayed unmatched. The CDR3 covers 16 residues. The CDR3 DNA sequence: TGTGCCAGCAGCCCAGGACTAGCGGGGGGGGCAGATACGCAGTATTTT. Protein: CASSPGLAGGADTQYF.

This chain uses TRBV7-2 with TRBJ1-3; 8 bases agree with TRBD1. V lost 0 bases and J lost 0; bases outside the gene matches: 13. CDR3 length equals 20 residues. The V gene's germline CDR1 is SGHTA and CDR2 FQGNSA. CDR3 in DNA: TGTGCCAGCAGCTTAGCGGACCGCTTGGACAGGGATCCCTCTGGAAACACCATATATTTT. Amino acid sequence: CASSLADRLDRDPSGNTIYF.

V usage is TRBV2 and J usage is TRBJ2-7; 7 bases line up with TRBD2. Trimming took 4 bases from V and 5 from J; bases not matched to a gene: 8. Germline V lookup: CDR1 SNHLY, CDR2 FYNNEI. The length of the CDR3 is 14 residues. The CDR3 nucleotides are TGTGCCAGCAGTGTTGGGACTAAGTCAGACGAGCAGTACTTC. Translated, it gives CASSVGTKSDEQYF.

To note about this clone: The same CDR3 can be traced to other DNA sequences in this sample. The rearrangement joins TRBV5-1 to TRBJ2-7, with D tentatively TRBD2 (7 bases). The V and J ends lost 0 bases and 3 bases respectively, with 13 bases between them. The CDR3 sequence is 15 residues long. CDR1 is SGHRS, CDR2 YFSETQ, per germline. CDR3 residues: CASSLDAGAIYEQYF. CDR3 DNA sequence: TGCGCCAGCAGCTTGGATGCGGGGGCGATCTACGAGCAGTACTTC.

V and J are TRBV28 and TRBJ2-2; TRBD2 agrees at 10 bases. Looked up from germline, CDR1 is MDHEN and CDR2 is SYDVKM. The CDR3 length is 20 residues. With 6 bases clipped from V and 4 bases from J, the junction kept 20 bases outside the gene matches. CDR3 region: CASSLLGSGGAWRVTGELFF. In nucleotides, the CDR3 is TGTGCCAGCAGCCTGCTTGGGAGCGGGGGGGCCTGGAGGGTCACCGGGGAGCTGTTTTTT.